This TCR beta chain was recorded in a study of T cell responses to AZD1222 COVID-19 vaccine. Investigators merged groups given second doses at roughly 4 or roughly 12 weeks. In regard to this clone: No antigen is known for it.

The CDR3 contains 15 residues. The ends were cut back, 2 bases at V and 9 bases at J, with 17 bases in the middle. Germline V gene data show CDR1 as MNHEY and CDR2 as SMNVEV (reference sequence). The study, taken as a whole, reports: At 160-218 and 743-854, vaccine-associated CD4 TCRs were dominant, and they spanned spike. Of spike-specific TCRs, nearly half reportedly target regions left unmutated in variants. Samples come after the peak T cell response, not at day 14.

TCRdb's table, derived via immunoSEQ multiplex PCR, lists solely in-frame clones and lacks some. The repertoire holds 100,000 to 140,000 clones, with roughly 90% as singletons. The receptor comes from an adult who received the AZD1222 COVID-19 vaccine. The sequenced sample was peripheral blood, obtained 28 days after the second AZD1222 dose. V usage is TRBV27 and J usage is TRBJ2-1; possibly TRBD1 for D (5 bases). Written as DNA, the CDR3 is TGTGCCAGCAGTTTACTGGTAAGCAGGGAAGGTGAGCAGTTCTTC. This codes for CASSLLVSREGEQFF.